This T cell receptor (beta chain) originates from a study of shared clonotypes between healthy human individuals. Looking at the study overall: Plates per donor: three CD4 naive, three CD4 memory, two CD8 naive, one CD8 memory.

Whole-study findings and limits: In general, naive subsets displayed greater estimated richness than memory subsets did. Clonotypes which were not shared had lower generation probabilities than clonotypes that all four donors shared.

It was 200 to 250 ng DNA, about 30,000 T cell genomes, that sorted-subset replicate PCRs used. Sequencing used immunoSEQ multiplex PCR; TCRdb keeps in-frame clones, though not all of them. The data show about 2.1 million clones, roughly 93% seen once. The table lists this clone with a count of one. The target antigen is unknown. Naivety among CD8 cells was defined by CD45RO negativity and positive CCR7 selection, thereby excluding terminally differentiated effector memory CD45RA+ cells. The CDR3 spans 13 residues. The germline V gene encodes CDR1 SGHVS and CDR2 FNYEAQ. Trimming left V 5 bases short and J 7 bases short, with 15 bases between.

The chain is built from TRBV7-6 and TRBJ2-7; a weak D match, TRBD2 (5 bases). The sequenced material came from naive CD8+ T cells from PBMCs. The sequence came from a man aged 18 to 30 in good health. Some clones in this sample may be carry-over from other donors' samples. The CDR3 is CASSPRTDLEQYF. The CDR3 DNA sequence: TGTGCCAGCAGCCCCCGGACTGACTTAGAGCAGTACTTC.